These T cell receptor beta chains were read from a single sample in a study of shared clonotypes between healthy human individuals. Clones were sequenced by immunoSEQ multiplex PCR, and TCRdb holds only the in-frame ones, with some missing. In the table there are roughly 720,000 clones, less than 95% of which are singletons. The sample comprised memory CD8+ T cells from PBMCs. These receptor sequences come from a man between 18 and 29 years old in good health. Some clones in this sample may be carry-over from other donors' samples. CDR3s include the opening cysteine and the closing phenylalanine or tryptophan. Each record gives: V gene, J gene, clone size, D gene, CDR3 protein, CDR3 DNA. A D gene is named only where the DNA matches it firmly. Not every row has a clone size; where given, it reads once, few, many or a size class.

TRBV27	TRBJ2-1	NA	TRBD2	CASKSVAGGIKGYNEQFF	TGTGCCAGCAAATCTGTAGCGGGAGGTATTAAAGGATACAATGAGCAGTTCTTC
TRBV6-1	TRBJ1-2	NA	NA	CASREGAGGYTF	TGTGCCAGCAGGGAAGGGGCAGGCGGCTACACCTTC
TRBV7-8	TRBJ2-7	NA	NA	CASSLIGAPGNEQYF	TGTGCCAGCAGCTTAATTGGAGCCCCAGGGAACGAGCAGTACTTC
TRBV4-1	TRBJ1-3	NA	NA	CASSPTGSHPGNTIYF	TGCGCCAGCAGCCCGACAGGTTCGCATCCTGGAAACACCATATATTTT
TRBV4-3	TRBJ2-1	NA	TRBD1	CASSQLTGYNEQFF	TGCGCCAGCAGCCAACTGACAGGGTATAATGAGCAGTTCTTC
TRBV7-9	TRBJ2-1	NA	TRBD2	CASSPPGLARDNEQFF	TGTGCCAGCAGCCCCCCGGGACTAGCGCGAGACAATGAGCAGTTCTTC
TRBV14	TRBJ1-2	once	TRBD1	CASSQDGQGKRPNYGYTF	TGTGCCAGCAGCCAAGATGGACAGGGGAAGAGACCTAACTATGGCTACACCTTC
TRBV7-9	TRBJ2-7	NA	TRBD1	CASSPIDRGSYEQYF	TGTGCCAGCAGCCCCATCGACAGGGGCTCCTACGAGCAGTACTTC
TRBV12-5	TRBJ2-2	NA	TRBD1	CASGLDERTGFGELFF	TGTGCTAGTGGTTTGGACGAACGGACAGGGTTCGGGGAGCTGTTTTTT
TRBV11-3	TRBJ2-7	NA	NA	CASSSRDYEQYF	TGTGCCAGCAGCTCCCGAGACTACGAGCAGTACTTC
TRBV27	TRBJ2-3	NA	TRBD1	CASSPGTASTDTQYF	TGTGCCAGCAGTCCGGGGACAGCTAGCACAGATACGCAGTATTTT
TRBV7-9	TRBJ2-1	NA	NA	CASSYTWSSYNEQFF	TGTGCCAGCAGCTACACTTGGAGCTCCTACAATGAGCAGTTCTTC
TRBV27	TRBJ1-1	NA	NA	CASSLLLNTEAFF	TGTGCCAGCAGTTTACTCTTGAACACTGAAGCTTTCTTT
TRBV6-1	TRBJ2-2	NA	NA	CASRDYTGELFF	TGTGCCAGCAGGGACTACACCGGGGAGCTGTTTTTT
TRBV7-9	TRBJ2-1	few	NA	CASSFVFYEQFF	TGTGCCAGCAGCTTCGTCTTCTATGAGCAGTTCTTC
TRBV19	TRBJ2-2	NA	NA	CASSIDLWSTGELFF	TGTGCCAGTAGTATAGATCTATGGAGCACCGGGGAGCTGTTTTTT
TRBV4-1	TRBJ2-3	NA	TRBD2	CASSQGLAGGEDTQYF	TGCGCCAGCAGCCAAGGACTAGCGGGGGGGGAAGATACGCAGTATTTT
TRBV4-3	TRBJ1-2	once	TRBD1	CASSQGQGAGYGYTF	TGCGCCAGCAGCCAAGGACAGGGGGCCGGCTATGGCTACACCTTC
TRBV30	TRBJ1-4	NA	NA	CAWQGPASNEKLFF	TGTGCCTGGCAAGGGCCCGCGTCTAATGAAAAACTGTTTTTT
TRBV5-1	TRBJ2-7	NA	NA	CASSPVGTISYEQYF	TGCGCCAGCAGCCCGGTCGGGACAATCTCCTACGAGCAGTACTTC
TRBV4-1	TRBJ2-1	NA	NA	CASSLSAEQFF	TGCGCCAGCAGCCTAAGCGCTGAGCAGTTCTTC
TRBV27	TRBJ2-1	NA	TRBD1	CASNRGNEQFF	TGTGCCAGCAACAGGGGGAATGAGCAGTTCTTC
TRBV19	TRBJ1-1	NA	TRBD1	CASSIDRGTAQNTEAFF	TGTGCCAGTAGTATAGATCGGGGGACAGCGCAAAACACTGAAGCTTTCTTT
TRBV10-2	TRBJ2-5	NA	TRBD2	CASMMETSGPQETQYF	TGCGCCAGCATGATGGAGACTAGCGGGCCTCAAGAGACCCAGTACTTC
TRBV27	TRBJ2-1	NA	TRBD1	CASSPGTGWNEQFF	TGTGCCAGCAGTCCCGGGACAGGGTGGAATGAGCAGTTCTTC
TRBV7-2	TRBJ2-5	NA	NA	CASTTSRETQYF	TGTGCCAGCACCACATCAAGGGAGACCCAGTACTTC
TRBV2	TRBJ1-1	NA	NA	CARAPGNQNTEAFF	TGTGCCAGGGCCCCTGGCAATCAGAACACTGAAGCTTTCTTT
TRBV28	TRBJ2-5	NA	NA	CASSATGTEETQYF	TGTGCCAGCAGCGCAACCGGGACCGAAGAGACCCAGTACTTC
TRBV7-9	TRBJ2-7	NA	TRBD2	CASSVHPRGGNSYEQYF	TGTGCCAGCAGCGTACATCCTCGCGGGGGGAACTCCTACGAGCAGTACTTC
TRBV5-5	TRBJ2-7	NA	NA	CASSSGLGSYEQYF	TGTGCCAGCAGCTCGGGACTGGGATCCTACGAGCAGTACTTC
TRBV2	TRBJ2-7	NA	NA	CASSETYEQYF	TGTGCCAGCAGCGAAACCTACGAGCAGTACTTC
TRBV28	TRBJ1-3	NA	NA	CASSLTQTASSGNTIYF	TGTGCCAGCAGTTTAACCCAGACAGCGAGCTCTGGAAACACCATATATTTT
TRBV27	TRBJ1-2	NA	TRBD1	CASSLIGTGLYGYTF	TGTGCCAGCAGTTTAATCGGGACAGGACTCTATGGCTACACCTTC
TRBV7-3	TRBJ2-3	NA	NA	CASSLEITDTQYF	TGTGCCAGCAGCTTGGAGATCACAGATACGCAGTATTTT
TRBV27	TRBJ1-6	NA	NA	CASSFHIGYNSPLHF	TGTGCCAGCAGTTTTCACATCGGGTATAATTCACCCCTCCACTTT
TRBV6-5	TRBJ2-5	NA	NA	CASHSDTYKETQYF	TGTGCCAGCCACTCCGACACGTACAAAGAGACCCAGTACTTC
TRBV9	TRBJ1-2	NA	TRBD1	CASSLKGADYGYTF	TGTGCCAGCAGCCTAAAGGGGGCTGACTATGGCTACACCTTC
TRBV7-2	TRBJ2-2	NA	NA	CASSLASSISGELFF	TGTGCCAGCAGCTTAGCTAGTAGTATATCCGGGGAGCTGTTTTTT
TRBV27	TRBJ2-1	few	NA	CASIGWGEQFF	TGTGCCAGCATCGGTTGGGGCGAGCAGTTCTTC
TRBV15	TRBJ2-2	NA	NA	CATSGPGGAGELFF	TGTGCCACCAGCGGCCCCGGGGGCGCCGGGGAGCTGTTTTTT
TRBV19	TRBJ2-7	NA	TRBD2	CASSIVGWRESPYEQYF	TGTGCCAGTAGTATAGTGGGCTGGCGGGAGTCCCCCTACGAGCAGTACTTC
TRBV7-9	TRBJ1-2	NA	NA	CASGPGSWDYGYTF	TGTGCCAGCGGTCCCGGGTCCTGGGACTATGGCTACACCTTC
TRBV21-1	TRBJ2-7	NA	NA	CARVRTEQYF	TGTGCCCGGGTCCGTACCGAGCAGTACTTC
TRBV5-1	TRBJ1-1	NA	NA	CASSFKGGEGTEAFF	TGCGCCAGCAGCTTCAAGGGAGGGGAAGGCACTGAAGCTTTCTTT
TRBV2	TRBJ2-3	NA	NA	CASSPGPARNTQYF	TGTGCCAGCAGTCCCGGGCCAGCGAGGAATACGCAGTATTTT
TRBV5-4	TRBJ2-1	NA	NA	CASSFGDYNEQFF	TGTGCCAGCAGCTTCGGGGACTACAATGAGCAGTTCTTC
TRBV7-3	TRBJ1-1	few	NA	CASSLIPTDPQNTEAFF	TGTGCCAGCAGCTTAATCCCCACAGACCCCCAGAACACTGAAGCTTTCTTT
TRBV11-2	TRBJ2-7	NA	NA	CASSLVADPYEQYF	TGTGCCAGCAGCTTAGTAGCGGACCCCTACGAGCAGTACTTC
TRBV12-5	TRBJ2-1	NA	NA	CASGFGASLAYNEQFF	TGTGCTAGTGGTTTCGGGGCCTCCTTGGCCTACAATGAGCAGTTCTTC
TRBV19	TRBJ2-4	NA	NA	CASSIRREAKNIQYF	TGTGCCAGTAGTATAAGACGAGAAGCCAAAAACATTCAGTACTTC